Below are 6 T cell receptor beta chains sequenced from a single sample in a study of shared clonotypes between healthy human individuals. Measured with immunoSEQ multiplex PCR; TCRdb has only the in-frame clones, and not every one. This sample has a few million clones, with 85% to 95% found just once. Sample: naive CD4+ T cells from PBMCs. The subset here: CD45RA+ positively selected. The source is a man in his late teens or twenties in good health. Some clones in this sample may be carry-over from other donors' samples.

The V and J genes are TRBV7-6 and TRBJ2-3; no firm D call. The CDR3 runs to 12 residues. Germline-derived CDR1 and CDR2 are SGHVS and FNYEAQ. V shed 1 base and J shed 4 bases, with 3 bases lying between them. CDR3 amino acids: CASSLVSDTQYF. CDR3 DNA sequence: TGTGCCAGCAGCTTAGTTTCAGATACGCAGTATTTT. The variable domain in full, completed from reference TRBV7-6 and TRBJ2-3, reads GAGVSQSPRYKVTKRGQDVALRCDPISGHVSLYWYRQALGQGPEFLTYFNYEAQQDKSGLPNDRFSAERPEGSISTLTIQRTEQRDSAMYRCASSLVSDTQYFGPGTRLTVL.

The chain recombines TRBV28 with TRBJ1-2, with D perhaps TRBD1 (6 bases). The germline CDR1 and CDR2 sequences are MDHEN and SYDVKM. The CDR3 covers 15 residues. Deletions cut 1 base from V and 7 bases from J, with 16 bases between. Here the CDR3 reads CASSLSAQGSAGYTF. The DNA for the CDR3 is TGTGCCAGCAGTTTATCTGCACAGGGTTCCGCTGGCTACACCTTC.

This clone has a single count. Written as DNA, the CDR3 is TGTGCCAGCAGCGCCCGGGGGACTAGCGGGAGGCCCCTTCTTGAAACCGGGGAGCTGTTTTTT. Translated: CASSARGTSGRPLLETGELFF. This chain uses TRBV9 with TRBJ2-2; 15 bases map to TRBD2. The V gene's germline CDR1 is SGDLS and CDR2 YYNGEE. This CDR3 has 21 residues. Trimming at V came to 3 bases and at J to 5 bases, leaving 17 bases not matched to a gene. The full variable domain, its missing parts supplied by reference TRBV9 and TRBJ2-2, is DSGVTQTPKHLITATGQRVTLRCSPRSGDLSVYWYQQSLDQGLQFLIQYYNGEERAKGNILERFSAQQFPDLHSELNLSSLELGDSALYFCASSARGTSGRPLLETGELFFGEGSRLTVL.

V usage is TRBV18 and J usage is TRBJ2-1; D unclear. Trimming pared 2 bases from V and 7 bases from J, leaving 15 bases between. The CDR3 is made up of 15 amino acids. Germline loops: CDR1 KGHSH, CDR2 LQKENI. CDR3 amino acids: CASSPSLNQFNEQFF. CDR3 coding DNA: TGTGCCAGCTCACCATCGTTGAACCAATTTAATGAGCAGTTCTTC.

Comments on this clone: Other DNA sequences within the sample encode an identical CDR3. The genes are TRBV9 and TRBJ2-5; no firm D call. The CDR3 has 13 residues. V was trimmed by 1 base and J by 5 bases, leaving 9 bases between them. Germline values: CDR1 SGDLS, CDR2 YYNGEE. The CDR3 here is CASSVFGGETQYF. The CDR3 DNA reads TGTGCCAGCAGCGTATTCGGTGGTGAGACCCAGTACTTC.

The chain joins TRBV7-9 to TRBJ2-3; 11 nucleotides line up with TRBD2. The germline gives CDR1 SEHNR, CDR2 FQNEAQ (reference sequence). The CDR3 spans 16 residues. The trim removed 3 bases at V and 3 bases at J, leaving 5 bases unmatched. The CDR3 bases are TGTGCCAGCAGCTTTGAACTAGCGGGAGTGACAGATACGCAGTATTTT. Amino acid sequence: CASSFELAGVTDTQYF.